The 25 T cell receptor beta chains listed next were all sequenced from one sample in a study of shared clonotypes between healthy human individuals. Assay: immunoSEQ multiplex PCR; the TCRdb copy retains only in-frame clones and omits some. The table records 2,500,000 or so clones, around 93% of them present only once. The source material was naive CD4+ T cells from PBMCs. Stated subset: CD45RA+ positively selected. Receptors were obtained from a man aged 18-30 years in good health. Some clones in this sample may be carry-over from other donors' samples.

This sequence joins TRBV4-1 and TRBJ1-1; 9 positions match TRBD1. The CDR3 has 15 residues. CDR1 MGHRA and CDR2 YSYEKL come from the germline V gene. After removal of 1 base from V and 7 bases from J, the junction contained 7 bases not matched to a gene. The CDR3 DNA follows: TGCGCCAGCAGCCAAGCTCAGGTGGGACAGGGTGAAGCTTTCTTT. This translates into CASSQAQVGQGEAFF.

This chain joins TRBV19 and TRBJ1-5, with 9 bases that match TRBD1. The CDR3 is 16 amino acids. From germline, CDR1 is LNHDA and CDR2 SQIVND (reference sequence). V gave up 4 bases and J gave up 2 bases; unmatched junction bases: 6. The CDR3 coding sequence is TGTGCCAGTAGTAAAACAGGGGGCAGGGGCAATCAGCCCCAGCATTTT. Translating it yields CASSKTGGRGNQPQHF.

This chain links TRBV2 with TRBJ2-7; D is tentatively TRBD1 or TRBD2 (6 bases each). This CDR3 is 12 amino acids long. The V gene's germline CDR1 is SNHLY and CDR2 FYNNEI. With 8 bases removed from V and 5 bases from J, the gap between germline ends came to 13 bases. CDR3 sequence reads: CASYGGRHEQYF. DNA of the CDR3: TGTGCCAGCTACGGGGGCCGGCACGAGCAGTACTTC.

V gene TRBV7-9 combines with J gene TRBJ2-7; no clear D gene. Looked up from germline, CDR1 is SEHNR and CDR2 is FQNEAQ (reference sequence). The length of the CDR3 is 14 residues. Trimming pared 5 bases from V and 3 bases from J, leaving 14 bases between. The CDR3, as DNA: TGTGCCAGCAGCCGTTGGGTCGAACGCTACGAGCAGTACTTC. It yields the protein CASSRWVERYEQYF.

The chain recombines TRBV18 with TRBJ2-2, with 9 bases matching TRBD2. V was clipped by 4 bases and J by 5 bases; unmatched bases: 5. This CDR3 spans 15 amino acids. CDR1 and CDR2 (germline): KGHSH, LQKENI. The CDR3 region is CASSQGLARTGELFF. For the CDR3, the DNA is TGTGCCAGCTCACAGGGACTAGCAAGGACCGGGGAGCTGTTTTTT.

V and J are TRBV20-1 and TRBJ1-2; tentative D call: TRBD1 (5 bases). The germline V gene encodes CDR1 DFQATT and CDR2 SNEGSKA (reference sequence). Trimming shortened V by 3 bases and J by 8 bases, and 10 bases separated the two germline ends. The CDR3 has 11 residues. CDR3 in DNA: TGCAGTGCTAGGCAGACAGCCGGCTACACCTTC. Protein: CSARQTAGYTF.

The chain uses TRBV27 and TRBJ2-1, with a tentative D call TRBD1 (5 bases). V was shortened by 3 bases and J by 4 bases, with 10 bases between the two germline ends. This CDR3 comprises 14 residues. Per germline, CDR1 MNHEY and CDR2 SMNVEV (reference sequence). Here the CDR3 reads CASSLYRGYNEQFF. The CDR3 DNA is TGTGCCAGCAGTTTGTATAGGGGATACAATGAGCAGTTCTTC.

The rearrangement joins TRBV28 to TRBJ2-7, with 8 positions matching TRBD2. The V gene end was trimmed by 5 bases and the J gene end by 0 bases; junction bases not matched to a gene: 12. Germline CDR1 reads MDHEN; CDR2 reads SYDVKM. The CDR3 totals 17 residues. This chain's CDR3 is CASSHVSGTTSSYEQYF. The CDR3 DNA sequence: TGTGCCAGCAGTCATGTTAGCGGGACCACTAGCTCCTACGAGCAGTACTTC.

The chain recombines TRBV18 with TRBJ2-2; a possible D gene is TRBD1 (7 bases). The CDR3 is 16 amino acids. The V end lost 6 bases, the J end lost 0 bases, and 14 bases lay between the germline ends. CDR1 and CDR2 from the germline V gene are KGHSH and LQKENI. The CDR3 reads CASSEGTVTNTGELFF. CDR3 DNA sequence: TGTGCCAGCTCGGAGGGGACAGTAACGAACACCGGGGAGCTGTTTTTT.

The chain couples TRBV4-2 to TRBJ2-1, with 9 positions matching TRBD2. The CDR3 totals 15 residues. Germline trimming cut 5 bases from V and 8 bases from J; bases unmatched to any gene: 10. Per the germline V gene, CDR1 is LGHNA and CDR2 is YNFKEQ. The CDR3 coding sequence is TGTGCCAGCAGCTTGGCGGCTAGCGGGAACCATGAGCAGTTCTTC. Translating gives CASSLAASGNHEQFF.

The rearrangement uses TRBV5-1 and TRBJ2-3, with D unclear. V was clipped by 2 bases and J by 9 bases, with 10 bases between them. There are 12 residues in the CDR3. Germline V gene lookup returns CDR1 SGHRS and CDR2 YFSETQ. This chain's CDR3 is CASSLGVRTQYF. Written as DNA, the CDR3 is TGCGCCAGCAGCTTAGGAGTAAGGACGCAGTATTTT.

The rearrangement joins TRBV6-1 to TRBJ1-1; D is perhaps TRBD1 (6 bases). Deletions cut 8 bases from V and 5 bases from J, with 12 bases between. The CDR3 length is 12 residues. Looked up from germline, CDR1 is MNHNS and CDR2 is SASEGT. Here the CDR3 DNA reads TGTGCCAGCGGGGGGCAGTCGACTGAAGCTTTCTTT. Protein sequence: CASGGQSTEAFF.

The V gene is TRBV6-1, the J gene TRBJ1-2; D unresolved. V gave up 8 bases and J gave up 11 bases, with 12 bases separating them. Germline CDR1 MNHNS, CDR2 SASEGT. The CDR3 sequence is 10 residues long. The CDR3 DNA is TGTGCCAGCCGCGATACTCTATACACCTTC. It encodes CASRDTLYTF.

The CDR3 is CASSVAGAGVANEQFF. CDR3 DNA sequence: TGTGCCAGCAGCGTAGCTGGGGCGGGAGTAGCCAATGAGCAGTTCTTC. The chain employs TRBV9 and TRBJ2-1, with 7 nucleotides matching TRBD2. Germline CDR1 is SGDLS and CDR2 is YYNGEE. The V and J ends lost 0 bases and 6 bases, in that order; junction bases with no gene match: 9. This CDR3 comprises 16 residues.

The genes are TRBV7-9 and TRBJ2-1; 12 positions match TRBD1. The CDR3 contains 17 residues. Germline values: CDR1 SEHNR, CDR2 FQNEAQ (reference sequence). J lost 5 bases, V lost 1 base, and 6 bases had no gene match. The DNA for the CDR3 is TGTGCCAGCAGCTTAGACCCGGGACAGGGGGCGGACAATGAGCAGTTCTTC. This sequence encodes CASSLDPGQGADNEQFF.

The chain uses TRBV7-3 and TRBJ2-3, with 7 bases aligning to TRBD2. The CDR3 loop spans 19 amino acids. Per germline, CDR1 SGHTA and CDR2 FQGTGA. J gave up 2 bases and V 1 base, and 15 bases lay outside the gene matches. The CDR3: CASSLKPLGVAGYTDTQYF. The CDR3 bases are TGTGCCAGCAGCTTAAAACCCCTCGGGGTAGCGGGCTACACAGATACGCAGTATTTT.

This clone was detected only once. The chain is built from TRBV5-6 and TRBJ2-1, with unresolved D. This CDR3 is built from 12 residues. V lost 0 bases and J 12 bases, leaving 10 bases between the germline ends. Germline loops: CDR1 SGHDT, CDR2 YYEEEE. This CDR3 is CASSLVQTGQFF. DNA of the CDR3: TGTGCCAGCAGCTTGGTGCAGACGGGGCAGTTCTTC.

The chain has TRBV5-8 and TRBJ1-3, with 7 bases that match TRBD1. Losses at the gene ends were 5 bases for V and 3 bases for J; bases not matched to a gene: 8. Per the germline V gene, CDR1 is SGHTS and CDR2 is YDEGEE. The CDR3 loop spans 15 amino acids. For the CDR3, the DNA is TGTGCCAGCAGACGGTCTACAGGGGTTGGAAACACCATATATTTT. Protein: CASRRSTGVGNTIYF. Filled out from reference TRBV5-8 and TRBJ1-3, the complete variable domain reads EAGVTQSPTHLIKTRGQQATLRCSPISGHTSVYWYQQALGLGLQFLLWYDEGEERNRGNFPPRFSGRQFPNYSSELNVNALELEDSALYLCASRRSTGVGNTIYFGEGSWLTVV.

As DNA, the CDR3 is TGCGCCAGCAGCATAGCGACAGGGCAATTACCCTACGAGCAGTACTTC. Translation: CASSIATGQLPYEQYF. The chain employs TRBV5-1 and TRBJ2-7; TRBD1 aligns across 7 bases. This CDR3 is 16 amino acids long. Germline V gene lookup returns CDR1 SGHRS and CDR2 YFSETQ. V dropped 4 bases and J dropped 2; count of bases not matched to a gene: 12.

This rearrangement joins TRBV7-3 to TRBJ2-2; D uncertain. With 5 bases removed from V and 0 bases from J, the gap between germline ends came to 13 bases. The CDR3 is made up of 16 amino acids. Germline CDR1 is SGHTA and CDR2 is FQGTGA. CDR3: CASSPTHSSNTGELFF. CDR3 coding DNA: TGTGCCAGCAGCCCGACGCATTCATCGAACACCGGGGAGCTGTTTTTT. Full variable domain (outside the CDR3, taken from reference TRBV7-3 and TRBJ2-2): GAGVSQTPSNKVTEKGKYVELRCDPISGHTALYWYRQSLGQGPEFLIYFQGTGAADDSGLPNDRFFAVRPEGSVSTLKIQRTERGDSAVYLCASSPTHSSNTGELFFGEGSRLTVL.

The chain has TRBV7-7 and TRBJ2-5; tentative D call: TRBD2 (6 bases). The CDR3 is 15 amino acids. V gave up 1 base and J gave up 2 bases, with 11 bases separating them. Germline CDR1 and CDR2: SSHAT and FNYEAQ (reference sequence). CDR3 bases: TGTGCCAGCAGCTTAGGGGCGGGAAGGCAAGAGACCCAGTACTTC. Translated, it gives CASSLGAGRQETQYF. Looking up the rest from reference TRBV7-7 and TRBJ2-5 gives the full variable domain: GAGVSQSPRYKVTKRGQDVTLRCDPISSHATLYWYQQALGQGPEFLTYFNYEAQPDKSGLPSDRFSAERPEGSISTLTIQRTEQRDSAMYRCASSLGAGRQETQYFGPGTRLLVL.

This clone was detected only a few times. As DNA, the CDR3 is TGCAGCGTTGACTACGTTCTGTCAGGGGATGAAGCTTTCTTT. Its translation: CSVDYVLSGDEAFF. The rearrangement joins TRBV29-1 to TRBJ1-1, with a possible D match to TRBD1 (6 bases). The germline CDR1 and CDR2 sequences are SQVTM and ANQGSEA. The CDR3 runs to 14 residues. V lost 3 bases and J lost 7, with 18 bases in between.

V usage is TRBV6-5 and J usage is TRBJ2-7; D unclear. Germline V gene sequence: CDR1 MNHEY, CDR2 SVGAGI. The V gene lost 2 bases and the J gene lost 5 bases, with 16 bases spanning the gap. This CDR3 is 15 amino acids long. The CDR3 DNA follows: TGTGCCAGCAGTTACCGGGTAGGAGTACGGAACGAGCAGTACTTC. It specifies CASSYRVGVRNEQYF.

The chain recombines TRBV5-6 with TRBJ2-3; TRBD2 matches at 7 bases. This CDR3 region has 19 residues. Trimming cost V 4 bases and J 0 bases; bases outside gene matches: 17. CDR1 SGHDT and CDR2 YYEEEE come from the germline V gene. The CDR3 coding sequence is TGTGCCAGCAGCGACGGCAGTCGGGACTATAATCCTAGCACAGATACGCAGTATTTT. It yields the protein CASSDGSRDYNPSTDTQYF.

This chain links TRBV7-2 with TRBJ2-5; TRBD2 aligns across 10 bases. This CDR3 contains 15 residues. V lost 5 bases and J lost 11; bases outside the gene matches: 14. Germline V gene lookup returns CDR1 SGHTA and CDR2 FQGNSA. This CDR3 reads CASSVRLAGAVEQYF. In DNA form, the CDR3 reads TGTGCCAGCAGCGTTCGACTAGCGGGTGCGGTGGAGCAGTACTTC.